Listed here are 26 T cell receptor beta chains from one sample, sequenced in a study of T cell responses to AZD1222 COVID-19 vaccine. Measured with immunoSEQ multiplex PCR; TCRdb has only the in-frame clones, and not every one. The sample has 130,000 or so clones, 70% to 90% seen once. This specimen was peripheral blood, taken 28 days after the second dose of the MenACWY control vaccine. These TCRs come from an adult who received the MenACWY meningococcal vaccine as a control.

This clone was detected a few times. The chain links TRBV9 to TRBJ2-3; possibly TRBD2 for D (5 bases). The CDR3 sequence is 17 residues long. Germline values: CDR1 SGDLS, CDR2 YYNGEE. V lost 4 bases and J 0 bases, leaving 18 bases between the germline ends. The CDR3 protein is CASSPPGLGASTDTQYF. CDR3 DNA: TGTGCCAGCAGCCCCCCGGGTCTGGGAGCTAGCACAGATACGCAGTATTTT.

Only one count was recorded for this clone. This sequence joins TRBV7-5 and TRBJ1-1; the table's TRBD1 call for D was not verified on the DNA. TRBV7-5 is a pseudogene segment. The CDR3 consists of 12 residues. For the CDR3, the DNA is TGTGTCAGAAGCTTAGGGGACAGGGAAGCTTTCTTT. Protein: CVRSLGDREAFF.

The chain recombines TRBV19 with TRBJ1-2; D not certain. Looked up from germline, CDR1 is LNHDA and CDR2 is SQIVND (reference sequence). CDR3 length: 12 residues. Trimming pared 7 bases from V and 2 bases from J, leaving 8 bases between. The CDR3 DNA follows: TGTGCCAGTACTCCGGGGAACTATGGCTACACCTTC. It encodes CASTPGNYGYTF.

The chain joins TRBV6-1 to TRBJ2-2, with unresolved D. V was pared by 2 bases and J by 4 bases, with 17 bases between. The CDR3 totals 17 residues. Germline-derived CDR1 and CDR2 are MNHNS and SASEGT. CDR3 residues: CASSEWIGSDLTGELFF. CDR3 in DNA: TGTGCCAGCAGTGAATGGATAGGGTCGGACCTCACCGGGGAGCTGTTTTTT.

This chain joins TRBV3-1 (or the pseudogene TRBV3-2) and TRBJ2-2; 8 bases line up with TRBD2. The germline V gene has CDR1 LGHDT and CDR2 YNNKEL (reference sequence). With 4 bases clipped from V and 2 bases from J, the junction kept 6 bases outside the gene matches. The CDR3 extends over 16 amino acids. The CDR3 DNA follows: TGTGCCAGCAGCCTCCTGAGCGGGGGAAACACCGGGGAGCTGTTTTTT. It specifies CASSLLSGGNTGELFF.

The chain uses TRBV5-1 and TRBJ2-7; the D gene is possibly TRBD1 (6 bases). Germline CDR1 reads SGHRS; CDR2 reads YFSETQ. This CDR3 is built from 15 residues. The germline V and J ends were trimmed by 0 bases and 2 bases, with 12 bases remaining between them. The CDR3 region is CASSLGQGPTYEQYF. The CDR3 nucleotides are TGCGCCAGCAGCTTGGGGCAGGGGCCAACCTACGAGCAGTACTTC.

The chain is built from TRBV7-3 and TRBJ1-2; 8 bases line up with TRBD1. V was clipped by 0 bases and J by 8 bases; unmatched bases: 8. The CDR3 consists of 15 residues. Germline loops: CDR1 SGHTA, CDR2 FQGTGA. The CDR3 DNA is TGTGCCAGCAGCTTAACTCCGACAGGGGCACTCGGCTACACCTTC. This sequence encodes CASSLTPTGALGYTF.

The rearrangement joins TRBV7-8 to TRBJ1-1, with 8 bases fitting TRBD1. V was clipped by 2 bases and J by 5 bases; unmatched bases: 4. Germline loops: CDR1 SGHVS, CDR2 FQNEAQ. This CDR3 has 14 amino acids. The CDR3 region is CASSLWQGATEAFF. The CDR3 nucleotides read TGTGCCAGCAGCTTATGGCAGGGGGCTACTGAAGCTTTCTTT.

This chain connects TRBV19 to TRBJ2-3; 9 bases are shared with TRBD1. Trimming cost V 6 bases and J 3 bases; bases outside gene matches: 4. Germline loops: CDR1 LNHDA, CDR2 SQIVND (reference sequence). This CDR3 comprises 14 residues. CDR3 sequence reads: CASRGQGATDTQYF. DNA of the CDR3: TGTGCCAGTAGGGGACAGGGAGCAACAGATACGCAGTATTTT.

The chain is built from TRBV2 and TRBJ2-2; TRBD1 matches at 7 bases. Germline trimming cut 11 bases from V and 1 base from J; bases unmatched to any gene: 7. This CDR3 spans 14 amino acids. CDR1 and CDR2 (germline): SNHLY, FYNNEI. CDR3 coding DNA: TGTGCCTCCATGACAGGGATGAACACCGGGGAGCTGTTTTTT. It yields the protein CASMTGMNTGELFF.

The chain recombines TRBV7-2 with TRBJ2-7, with D tentatively TRBD2 (6 bases). Trimming took off 1 base at V and 4 bases at J, with 11 bases between the two ends. This CDR3 has 14 residues. Germline V gives CDR1 SGHTA, CDR2 FQGNSA. CDR3 in amino acids: CASSLDAGGYEQYV. DNA of the CDR3: TGTGCCAGCAGCTTAGATGCCGGGGGTTACGAGCAGTACGTC.

J is TRBJ1-6 and V is TRBV28; 7 positions agree with TRBD1. V lost 2 bases and J lost 8; bases outside the gene matches: 3. In germline, CDR1 is MDHEN, CDR2 SYDVKM. This CDR3 has 14 amino acids. The CDR3, as DNA: TGTGCCAGCAGTTTAGGGGACAGCTATTCACCCCTCCACTTT. This codes for CASSLGDSYSPLHF.

The chain is built from TRBV9 and TRBJ1-1, with D perhaps matching TRBD1 (6 bases). Looked up from germline, CDR1 is SGDLS and CDR2 is YYNGEE. The CDR3 totals 14 residues. V lost 0 bases and J lost 10, with 16 bases in between. CDR3 nucleotides: TGTGCCAGCAGCGTAGGGGCAGGGGATGGGTCAGCTTTCTTT. Translated, it gives CASSVGAGDGSAFF.

The chain couples TRBV9 to TRBJ2-2, with D uncertain. V lost 2 bases and J lost 0, with 5 bases in between. Germline CDR1 reads SGDLS; CDR2 reads YYNGEE. The CDR3 loop spans 14 amino acids. CDR3 sequence (DNA): TGTGCCAGCAGCGTCCAATCGAACACCGGGGAGCTGTTTTTT. Translated: CASSVQSNTGELFF.

This rearrangement joins TRBV24-1 to TRBJ1-2; 10 bases are shared with TRBD1. Trimming removed 3 bases from V and 3 bases from J; junction bases left unmatched: 6. Germline assignment: CDR1 KGHDR and CDR2 SFDVKD. This CDR3 contains 16 residues. The CDR3 sequence is CATSDTPGQGHYGYTF. The CDR3 coding sequence is TGTGCCACCAGTGATACCCCGGGACAGGGGCACTATGGCTACACCTTC.

The chain joins TRBV14 to TRBJ2-7, with 11 bases aligning to TRBD2. Losses at the gene ends were 4 bases for V and 3 bases for J; bases not matched to a gene: 11. Germline V gene sequence: CDR1 SGHDN, CDR2 FVKESK. This CDR3 contains 17 residues. The CDR3, as DNA: TGTGCCAGCAGCCCCAGGGGGGGACTAGCGGAAATCTACGAGCAGTACGTC. It encodes CASSPRGGLAEIYEQYV.

The J gene is TRBJ2-7, the V gene TRBV27; 9 bases match TRBD1. V was clipped by 5 bases and J by 4 bases; unmatched bases: 9. The germline CDR1 and CDR2 sequences are MNHEY and SMNVEV (reference sequence). The CDR3 has 15 residues. The CDR3 loop reads CASSPSGTGLYEQYF. The CDR3 DNA sequence: TGTGCCAGCAGTCCAAGCGGGACAGGGCTGTACGAGCAGTACTTC.

This chain uses TRBV10-3 with TRBJ1-1; D call uncertain. The germline V gene encodes CDR1 ENHRY and CDR2 SYGVKD. The CDR3 length is 13 residues. V was trimmed by 6 bases and J by 1 base, leaving 9 bases between them. The chain's CDR3 is CAIRNTSNTEAFF. The CDR3 DNA is TGTGCCATCAGAAATACTTCGAACACTGAAGCTTTCTTT.

The J gene is TRBJ1-2, the V gene TRBV3-1 (or the pseudogene TRBV3-2), with 7 bases matching TRBD1. V lost 3 bases to trimming and J lost 8 bases; unmatched junction nucleotides: 9. The CDR3 spans 14 residues. Germline CDR1 reads LGHDT; CDR2 reads YNNKEL (reference sequence). CDR3 in amino acids: CASSQTGPKVGYTF. For the CDR3, the DNA is TGTGCCAGCAGCCAGACAGGGCCGAAGGTAGGCTACACCTTC.

The chain combines TRBV4-1 with TRBJ1-1; D may be TRBD1 (6 bases). This CDR3 is 16 amino acids long. V lost 8 bases to trimming and J lost 0 bases, with 19 bases between them. Germline V gene data show CDR1 as MGHRA and CDR2 as YSYEKL. The DNA of the CDR3 is TGCGCCAGCGGTGGGTCTCCGGGGGCCATGAACACTGAAGCTTTCTTT. Its translation is CASGGSPGAMNTEAFF.

V gene TRBV12-3 or TRBV12-4 combines with J gene TRBJ2-7; D unresolved. V dropped 5 bases and J dropped 2 bases, with 10 bases sitting between them. This CDR3 is 13 amino acids long. In DNA form, the CDR3 reads TGTGCCAGCAGTCCCGGGTCCCCCTACGAGCAGTACTTC. Translated: CASSPGSPYEQYF.

The CDR3 region is CASSYTGPTEAFF. The CDR3 region has the DNA TGTGCCAGCAGCTATACAGGGCCCACTGAAGCTTTCTTT. This chain links TRBV3-1 (or the pseudogene TRBV3-2) with TRBJ1-1; a weak D match, TRBD1 (6 bases). Germline V CDR1 and CDR2: LGHDT, YNNKEL (reference sequence). CDR3 length: 13 amino acids. The V and J ends lost 5 bases and 4 bases respectively, with 11 bases between them.

The chain is built from TRBV9 and TRBJ2-2; 7 bases fit TRBD1. Germline loops: CDR1 SGDLS, CDR2 YYNGEE. The length of the CDR3 is 14 residues. V dropped 7 bases and J dropped 2; count of bases not matched to a gene: 5. The CDR3 nucleotides read TGTGCCAGCCGAGGACAGGCTAACACCGGGGAGCTGTTTTTT. This translates into CASRGQANTGELFF.

This clone was counted a single time. The chain joins TRBV3-1 (or the pseudogene TRBV3-2) to TRBJ2-1, with D unclear. This CDR3 is 13 amino acids long. The germline V and J ends were trimmed by 4 bases and 9 bases, with 13 bases remaining between them. Germline CDR1 LGHDT, CDR2 YNNKEL (reference sequence). CDR3 in amino acids: CASSLLIPREQFF. The CDR3 region has the DNA TGTGCCAGCAGCCTACTTATCCCTCGTGAGCAGTTCTTC.

CDR3 amino acids: CASSLARGEKLFF. The CDR3 bases are TGTGCCAGCAGCTTAGCCAGGGGAGAAAAACTGTTTTTT. The V gene is TRBV11-3, the J gene TRBJ1-4, with D possibly TRBD1 on 6 matching bases. CDR3 length equals 13 residues. Germline V gene data show CDR1 as SGHNT and CDR2 as YENEEA. V lost 1 base, J lost 8 bases, and 8 bases lay in between.

CDR3: CASSPDRVQPQHF. CDR3 coding DNA: TGTGCCAGCAGCCCGGACAGGGTGCAGCCCCAGCATTTT. The chain employs TRBV5-5 and TRBJ1-5; 8 bases are a match to TRBD1. Trimming at V came to 4 bases and at J to 7 bases, leaving 4 bases not matched to a gene. CDR3 length equals 13 residues. Per germline, CDR1 SGHKS and CDR2 YYEKEE (reference sequence).